This T cell receptor (beta chain) was identified in a study of prognosis after radiotherapy for stage I lung cancer. General study points: The study left the tumor specificity of the expanded TCR clones undetermined.

On this clonotype itself: Its specificity is unknown.

V shed 1 base and J shed 2 bases, with 15 bases lying between them. The CDR3 runs 16 residues. Germline values: CDR1 KGHSH, CDR2 LQKENI. Genomic DNA was subjected to two-round multiplex PCR for amplification of TCR beta CDR3. Each TRBV and TRBJ gene had its own primer in the first PCR round. TCRdb ran MiXCR on the multiplex PCR reads and lists one entry per CDR3 protein. The sample contains some 35,000 distinct CDR3 sequences, nearly 35% of which appear only once. The sample in question was PBMCs, obtained before or after stereotactic body radiation therapy (not recorded which). The sequence derives from a donor aged 50 or older with non-small cell lung cancer. The gene calls are TRBV18 and TRBJ2-7, with D unclear. CDR3 region: CASSPRARTAAYEQYF. CDR3 coding DNA: TGTGCCAGCTCACCACGAGCCAGGACCGCTGCCTACGAGCAGTACTTC.